Presented here are 11 T cell receptor beta chains from one specimen sequenced in a study of T cell changes during pregnancy in multiple sclerosis. The protocol was immunoSEQ multiplex PCR, while the TCRdb copy is restricted to in-frame clones and leaves out a portion. The sample consists of roughly 80,000 clones, around 90% of them appearing once. The input for sequencing was peripheral blood, taken before pregnancy. All receptors derive from a female donor with multiple sclerosis, enrolled in a pregnancy study.

The chain couples TRBV19 to TRBJ1-2, with 12 bases aligning to TRBD1. Germline V gene lookup returns CDR1 LNHDA and CDR2 SQIVND (reference sequence). The length of the CDR3 is 18 residues. Trimming removed 5 bases from V and 3 bases from J; junction bases left unmatched: 13. CDR3 residues: CASSPNRDRGRRDYGYTF. Here the CDR3 DNA reads TGTGCCAGTAGTCCAAACCGGGACAGGGGGCGCCGGGACTATGGCTACACCTTC.

V gene TRBV15 combines with J gene TRBJ2-7; TRBD2 is a possible D gene (5 bases). Germline CDR1 LNHNV, CDR2 YYDKDF (reference sequence). This CDR3 has 17 amino acids. The V and J ends lost 0 bases and 0 bases respectively, with 15 bases between them. The CDR3 region is CATSRDAGKRSSYEQYF. The CDR3 bases are TGTGCCACCAGCAGAGATGCGGGCAAGAGGAGCTCCTACGAGCAGTACTTC.

The rearrangement joins TRBV15 to TRBJ2-1; the D is unclear. V lost 5 bases to trimming and J lost 6 bases, with 14 bases between them. CDR1 is LNHNV, CDR2 YYDKDF, per germline (reference sequence). The CDR3 length is 14 residues. The CDR3 region has the DNA TGTGCCACCAGCCTTCCTAGAGTCCTCAATGAGCAGTTCTTC. Its translation is CATSLPRVLNEQFF.

This sequence joins TRBV7-9 and TRBJ2-3; 8 bases line up with TRBD2. Germline loops: CDR1 SEHNR, CDR2 FQNEAQ (reference sequence). Trimming took 5 bases from V and 0 from J; bases not matched to a gene: 7. CDR3 length: 16 residues. The CDR3 nucleotides read TGTGCCAGCAGCCCTACTAGCGGCGCTAGCACAGATACGCAGTATTTT. It yields the protein CASSPTSGASTDTQYF.

The sample holds one count of this clone. V gene TRBV19 combines with J gene TRBJ2-2; 7 bases align to TRBD1. Germline trimming cut 4 bases from V and 6 bases from J; bases unmatched to any gene: 2. Germline V gene lookup returns CDR1 LNHDA and CDR2 SQIVND (reference sequence). This CDR3 comprises 13 residues. The CDR3 region has the DNA TGTGCCAGTAGTAACAGGGGCTCCGGGGAGCTGTTTTTT. Its protein is CASSNRGSGELFF. The full variable domain, completed using reference TRBV19 and TRBJ2-2, is DGGITQSPKYLFRKEGQNVTLSCEQNLNHDAMYWYRQDPGQGLRLIYYSQIVNDFQKGDIAEGYSVSREKKESFPLTVTSAQKNPTAFYLCASSNRGSGELFFGEGSRLTVL.

The chain carries TRBV19 and TRBJ1-1; 12 nucleotides match TRBD1. V gave up 6 bases and J gave up 5 bases; unmatched junction bases: 16. CDR1 LNHDA and CDR2 SQIVND come from the germline V gene (reference sequence). The CDR3 consists of 18 residues. The chain's CDR3 is CASSPEPGQGAVVTEAFF. The CDR3 DNA reads as TGTGCCAGTAGCCCGGAACCGGGACAGGGGGCAGTGGTTACTGAAGCTTTCTTT.

The CDR3, as DNA: TGTGCCAGCATAGCGGAAGCCCTCGGATCCTACAATGAGCAGTTCTTC. Translated, it gives CASIAEALGSYNEQFF. The chain is built from TRBV28 and TRBJ2-1, with D possibly matching TRBD2 (6 bases). This CDR3 region has 16 residues. CDR1 and CDR2 (germline): MDHEN, SYDVKM. V lost 7 bases, J lost 1 base, and 17 bases lay in between. The full variable domain, rest sourced from reference TRBV28 and TRBJ2-1, is DVKVTQSSRYLVKRTGEKVFLECVQDMDHENMFWYRQDPGLGLRLIYFSYDVKMKEKGDIPEGYSVSREKKERFSLILESASTNQTSMYLCASIAEALGSYNEQFFGPGTRLTVL.

V and J are TRBV2 and TRBJ2-7; 12 nucleotides match TRBD2. The CDR3 is made up of 16 amino acids. V lost 4 bases, J lost 7 bases, and 11 bases stayed unmatched. Germline V gives CDR1 SNHLY, CDR2 FYNNEI. The CDR3 is CASSGTSGALRAEQYF. CDR3 coding DNA: TGTGCCAGCAGTGGGACTAGCGGGGCTCTACGAGCAGAGCAGTACTTC.

This chain joins TRBV27 and TRBJ2-1, with D unclear. The ends were cut back, 0 bases at V and 7 bases at J, with 7 bases in the middle. Germline assignment: CDR1 MNHEY and CDR2 SMNVEV (reference sequence). The CDR3 runs to 13 residues. CDR3 coding DNA: TGTGCCAGCAGTTTATCGTTCAGTAATGAGCAGTTCTTC. Translation gives CASSLSFSNEQFF.

The V call is TRBV7-9, the J call TRBJ2-7, with 9 bases lining up with TRBD1. The J segment lost 3 bases and the V segment lost 5 bases, leaving 5 bases of the junction unmatched. The CDR3 loop spans 14 amino acids. CDR1 is SEHNR, CDR2 FQNEAQ, per germline (reference sequence). CDR3 coding DNA: TGTGCCAGCAGCGTTCCGGGACAGGGCTACGAGCAGTACTTC. It yields the protein CASSVPGQGYEQYF.

This chain joins TRBV5-3 and TRBJ1-5; D gene ambiguous. TRBV5-3 is classed as an ORF, of uncertain function. Trimming removed 0 bases from V and 2 bases from J, with 15 bases in between. This CDR3 contains 17 residues. The CDR3 reads CARSLEVNCGGNQPQHF. The CDR3 DNA is TGTGCCAGAAGCTTGGAGGTAAACTGCGGGGGCAATCAGCCCCAGCATTTT.